This T cell receptor (beta chain) stems from a study of blood T cell repertoires in COVID-19. Adults between about 18 and 89 years of age took part from 20 to 25 US areas. As originally analysed: The assay estimated nucleated cells by amplifying reference gene primers. Measured with immunoSEQ multiplex PCR; TCRdb has only the in-frame clones, and not every one. V, J and clone size reflect that table, while D and trimming were determined from the DNA. The sample has more than 200,000 clones; over 80% are singletons. Germline V gene data show CDR1 as SGHRS and CDR2 as YFSETQ. CDR3 length: 14 amino acids. The junction had 9 bases not matched to a gene; V was cut back by 4 bases and J by 5 bases.

V is TRBV5-1 and J is TRBJ2-7, with 7 bases lining up with TRBD1. The TCR originated in a woman younger than 30 who had recovered from COVID-19. The sample taken for sequencing was PBMCs or T cells enriched from blood (not recorded which). CDR3 region: CASSPDRRGHEQYF. CDR3 coding DNA: TGCGCCAGCAGCCCGGACAGGAGAGGCCACGAGCAGTACTTC.